The rows below give T cell receptor beta chains drawn from one sample of a study of spatial heterogeneity in lung cancer. Via MiXCR, TCRdb re-called the 5' RACE reads, giving one row per CDR3 protein. Of about 20,000 distinct CDR3 sequences listed, 9% to 10% were seen once; the top ten hold 35% to 45%. The input for sequencing was PBMCs, taken at follow-up. These receptors were obtained from a female donor with early-stage non-small cell lung cancer. The CDR3 runs from the conserved cysteine through the conserved F or W. The D gene is left open where the match is weak. Rows may omit the clone size; those that give it use once, few, many or a size class.

TRBD1,TRBV11-2,TRBJ2-7,many,TGTGCCAGCAGCTCGGACAGGTTCAGCGAGCAGTACTTC,CASSSDRFSEQYF
-,TRBV6-1,TRBJ1-2,few,TGTGCCAGCAGTGAAGTTGGCTACACCTTC,CASSEVGYTF
-,TRBV5-1,TRBJ2-6,many,TGCGCCAGCAGCCATACAGTGGGCTCTGGGGCCAACGTCCTGACTTTC,CASSHTVGSGANVLTF
TRBD2,TRBV7-2,TRBJ2-1,many,TGTGCCAGCAGCTCCCCGGGACTAGCGGGTGGGAGTGAGCAGTTCTTC,CASSSPGLAGGSEQFF
-,TRBV9,TRBJ1-3,many,TGTGCCAGCAGCCCTTCTGGGGCAGGGGGAAACACCATATATTTT,CASSPSGAGGNTIYF
-,TRBV7-9,TRBJ2-3,many,TGTGCCAGCAGCTTAACGGATACGCAGTATTTT,CASSLTDTQYF
TRBD2,TRBV19,TRBJ2-1,few,TGTGCCAGTAGTATAGCGGGAGGGTCCTACAATGAGCAGTTCTTC,CASSIAGGSYNEQFF
-,TRBV2,TRBJ1-1,many,TGTGCCAGCCGGCGGGGTTCCAGGCCGGGCACTGAAGCTTTCTTT,CASRRGSRPGTEAFF
-,TRBV2,TRBJ1-2,-,TGTGCCAGTACTCCCTGGGGGGTGGACTATGGCTACACCTTC,CASTPWGVDYGYTF
-,TRBV10-3,TRBJ1-1,many,TGTGCCATCAGTGAGGAGGGATCAGGCCGGACTGAAGCTTTCTTT,CAISEEGSGRTEAFF
-,TRBV12-3/TRBV12-4,TRBJ2-5,many,TGTGCCAGCAGTTTCCTAGAAGACGGGACCCAGTACTTC,CASSFLEDGTQYF
-,TRBV27,TRBJ2-1,many,TGTGCCAGCAGTCCCTCCCCGCACGTGGATGAACAGTTCTTC,CASSPSPHVDEQFF
-,TRBV5-1,TRBJ2-7,many,TGCGCCAGCAGCTGGGGGAGCGGACCTAGGATCGAGCAGTACTTC,CASSWGSGPRIEQYF
TRBD2,TRBV5-1,TRBJ2-3,many,TGCGCCAGCAGCTTTGGACTAGCGGGAGCTGGAGATACGCAGTATTTT,CASSFGLAGAGDTQYF
-,TRBV19,TRBJ2-7,-,TGTGCCAGTAGTATAACGTGGGCGTCCTACGAGCAGTACTTC,CASSITWASYEQYF
-,TRBV7-2,TRBJ1-1,many,TGTGCCAGCAGCCCTCGGGATGGGCTGAGAGCTGAAGCTTTCTTT,CASSPRDGLRAEAFF
-,TRBV21-1,TRBJ2-1,-,TGTGCCAGCAATTACGCTAGCTCCTACAATGAGCAGTTCTTC,CASNYASSYNEQFF
TRBD2,TRBV9,TRBJ2-1,many,TGTGCCAGCAGCGTAAGGTCTAGCGGGGGGACTGATGAGCAGTTCTTC,CASSVRSSGGTDEQFF
-,TRBV20-1,TRBJ1-5,few,TGCAGTGCAATCGGACAGCTCAATCAGCCCCAGCATTTT,CSAIGQLNQPQHF
-,TRBV5-5,TRBJ1-1,-,TGTGCCAGCAGCCTAAAGGCAGGGGTAGGGACTGAAGCTTTCTTT,CASSLKAGVGTEAFF
-,TRBV7-2,TRBJ2-1,few,TGTGCCAGCAGCTTAGGAGTATTGCCCGAGCAGTTCTTC,CASSLGVLPEQFF
TRBD2,TRBV11-2,TRBJ2-7,many,TGTGCCAGCAACCAACTAGCGGGAGACGAGCAGTACTTC,CASNQLAGDEQYF
TRBD2,TRBV30,TRBJ2-7,many,TGTGCCTGGAGCCGAACGTCCGGGACTATTCCCTACGAGCAGTACTTC,CAWSRTSGTIPYEQYF
-,TRBV7-6,TRBJ1-2,many,TGTGCCAGCAGCTTAGCAATGGGTGGCCCATTCGGCAATGGCTACACCTTC,CASSLAMGGPFGNGYTF
-,TRBV5-1,TRBJ2-3,many,TGCGCCAGCACCGTCTCTGAGGATCCGACAGATACGCAGTATTTT,CASTVSEDPTDTQYF
-,TRBV9,TRBJ2-2,few,TGTGCCAGCAGCGTAGGTAGGGGAGACACCGGGGAGCTGTTTTTT,CASSVGRGDTGELFF
-,TRBV5-1,TRBJ1-1,many,TGCGCCAGCACATCACGAGTAATAGGCGAGGGAGAAGCTTTCTTT,CASTSRVIGEGEAFF
-,TRBV12-3/TRBV12-4,TRBJ1-2,many,TGTGCCAGCAGACTGGGGGGGGGCCAGGGATATGGCTACACCTTC,CASRLGGGQGYGYTF
-,TRBV3-1,TRBJ2-7,many,TGTGCCAGCAGCCAACAGAGCGGCCCCTACGAGCAGTACTTC,CASSQQSGPYEQYF
TRBD2,TRBV19,TRBJ2-3,many,TGTGCCAGTAGTAGCCTAGCGGGGTCCACAGATACGCAGTATTTT,CASSSLAGSTDTQYF
TRBD1,TRBV29-1,TRBJ1-1,many,TGCAGCGTCGCGACAGGGGGAACTGCCACTGAAGCTTTCTTT,CSVATGGTATEAFF
TRBD1,TRBV4-3,TRBJ1-4,many,TGCGCCAGCAGCCAAGATTGGCAGGGGGCTGGGGAAAAACTGTTTTTT,CASSQDWQGAGEKLFF
-,TRBV5-1,TRBJ1-1,-,TGCGCCAGCAGCTTGACCAGGAGGGACACTGAAGCTTTCTTT,CASSLTRRDTEAFF
-,TRBV27,TRBJ2-3,many,TGTGCCAGCAGCCCCCCTACCACAGATACGCAGTATTTT,CASSPPTTDTQYF
TRBD2,TRBV18,TRBJ2-7,many,TGTGCCAGCTCACCACACAGGGGTGGACTAGCGGGACATCTCTACGAGCAGTACTTC,CASSPHRGGLAGHLYEQYF
-,TRBV12-3/TRBV12-4,TRBJ2-5,many,TGTGCCAGCAGTTTATGGGGGGAGACCCAGTACTTC,CASSLWGETQYF
TRBD2,TRBV24-1,TRBJ2-2,many,TGTGCCACCAGTGCTCAGACTAGCGGGGGGCCGAACACCGGGGAGCTGTTTTTT,CATSAQTSGGPNTGELFF
-,TRBV6-1,TRBJ1-6,many,TGTGCCAGCAGTACAGGGAGACTAAGCTCCTATAATTCACCCCTCCACTTT,CASSTGRLSSYNSPLHF
-,TRBV7-9,TRBJ2-2,many,TGTGCCAGCAGCTTACGGCGTAACACCGGGGAGCTGTTTTTT,CASSLRRNTGELFF
TRBD1,TRBV7-2,TRBJ2-5,-,TGTGCCAGCAGCTTAAATGGACAGGGAATTAGTGAGACCCAGTACTTC,CASSLNGQGISETQYF
-,TRBV3-1,TRBJ2-7,many,TGTGCCAGCAGCCAAGTGGGTTTCGAGCAGTACTTC,CASSQVGFEQYF
-,TRBV23-1,TRBJ2-5,many,TGCGCCAGCAGTCCCCGTTTACAGGAGACCCAAGAGACCCAGTACTTC,CASSPRLQETQETQYF
-,TRBV7-6,TRBJ2-1,many,TGTGCCAGCAGTTTCCAAGCAGGGGCGATTAATGAGCAGTTCTTC,CASSFQAGAINEQFF
TRBD1,TRBV28,TRBJ1-1,many,TGTGCCAGCAGGTCGACAGGGAGGAACACTGAAGCTTTCTTT,CASRSTGRNTEAFF
-,TRBV7-9,TRBJ1-1,many,TGTGCCAGCAGCTACAGGAACACTGAAGCTTTCTTT,CASSYRNTEAFF
TRBD1,TRBV20-1,TRBJ2-7,-,TGCAGTGCTAGAGAGGTCGGCCGGGACAGCTACGAGCAGTACTTC,CSAREVGRDSYEQYF
TRBD2,TRBV28,TRBJ2-1,many,TGTGCCAGCAGTTTCGGCGGGAGAGGGGAGCAGTTCTTC,CASSFGGRGEQFF
TRBD2,TRBV5-1,TRBJ2-3,many,TGCGCCAGCAGCGCGTCGCTAGCGGGAGGACGCACAGATACGCAGTATTTT,CASSASLAGGRTDTQYF
-,TRBV7-9,TRBJ2-5,few,TGTGCCAGCAGCCCCCCCGCGGGAGAGACCCAGTACTTC,CASSPPAGETQYF
-,TRBV30,TRBJ2-7,-,TGTGCCTGGAGTGTAATAGGGGGGTTGAGGGAGCAGTACTTC,CAWSVIGGLREQYF
-,TRBV27,TRBJ2-5,many,TGTGCCAGCAGTTTCCCGTGGAAGTTGAACCAAGAGACCCAGTACTTC,CASSFPWKLNQETQYF
-,TRBV7-6,TRBJ1-1,many,TGTGCCAGCAGCATGCCGGGACAGAACACTGAAGCTTTCTTT,CASSMPGQNTEAFF
-,TRBV5-8,TRBJ2-6,many,TGTGCCAGCAGCTTCTCGGGGCGGCCGGCGGGGGCCAACGTCCTGACTTTC,CASSFSGRPAGANVLTF
-,TRBV10-3,TRBJ1-5,many,TGTGCCATCCGAGACAGCAACAATCAGCCCCAGCATTTT,CAIRDSNNQPQHF
-,TRBV7-2,TRBJ2-5,-,TGTGCCAGCAGCCCCGCTAGCGAAGAGACCCAGTACTTC,CASSPASEETQYF
TRBD2,TRBV20-1,TRBJ2-3,many,TGCAGTGCTTACTGGGCTAGCGGGGGACCAGATACGCAGTATTTT,CSAYWASGGPDTQYF
-,TRBV5-6,TRBJ1-2,many,TGTGCCAGCAGACCCCCAACCAACAGGGCCTCTGACTCTAACTATGGCTACACCTTC,CASRPPTNRASDSNYGYTF
-,TRBV7-2,TRBJ2-2,many,TGTGCCAGCAGCCCTCAGGGCCCCGGGGAGCTGTTTTTT,CASSPQGPGELFF
-,TRBV29-1,TRBJ1-1,many,TGCAGCGTTGTGACAGGGAACACTGAAGCTTTCTTT,CSVVTGNTEAFF
-,TRBV6-5,TRBJ2-7,many,TGTGCCAGCAGTTACTCCCCCTATTCGATGAACGAGCAGTACTTC,CASSYSPYSMNEQYF